Reported below is one T cell receptor beta chain. Its antigen is not identified. These data are taken from a study of blood T cells in healthy people across ages. Broader study findings: TCR beta diversity correlated strongly with naive T cell percentage. Unsorted PBMCs ruled out conclusive naive versus antigen-experienced comparison.

The CDR3 is 14 residues long. CDR1 and CDR2 (germline): WSHSY, SAAADI. Trimming shortened V by 6 bases and J by 1 base, and 10 bases separated the two germline ends. The authors ran a second PCR of roughly 6 to 12 cycles using a sample-barcoded 5' primer and a J-beta primer mix. TCRdb reprocessed the 5' RACE reads via MiXCR and lists one record per CDR3 protein. The sample includes around 1.5 million distinct CDR3 sequences, roughly 59% seen only once; the top ten take over 5.5%. The chain employs TRBV10-2 and TRBJ1-5; the D gene is possibly TRBD1 (6 bases). Material: blood. The origin of this receptor is a man in his late teens or twenties in good health. CDR3 region: CASRAGQSNQPQHF. The CDR3 region has the DNA TGCGCCAGCAGAGCCGGACAGAGCAATCAGCCCCAGCATTTT.